The present entry profiles one T cell receptor (beta chain) with its context. Its matching antigen is unknown. CDR3 length equals 14 residues. The V segment lost 4 bases and the J segment 2 bases; nucleotides outside the gene matches: 5. The germline CDR1 and CDR2 sequences are SGHRS and YFSETQ. PCR amplification relied on 60 Vbeta primers (plus 13 Jbeta primers). Under the authors' procedure: Roughly 11 million of the 75 million to 95 million unique TCR beta chains counted in a later analysis were shared. The assay was immunoSEQ multiplex PCR, and TCRdb's table has in-frame clones only and misses some. V and J calls and clone size are copied from that table; D and trimming were computed from the DNA. The sample carries 150,000 to 200,000 clones, roughly four fifths recorded once. The data belong to a study of cytomegalovirus exposure and HLA in healthy donors. Study outcomes and limitations: As a later analysis showed, several of the most significant clusters appeared to be linked to common viral pathogens.

The source material was PBMCs. The V call is TRBV5-1, the J call TRBJ2-5; 7 bases line up with TRBD1. This receptor was obtained from a young man in good health and CMV-seronegative. The CDR3 DNA is TGCGCCAGCAGCCAGATGACAGGGCAAGAGACCCAGTACTTC. Protein: CASSQMTGQETQYF.